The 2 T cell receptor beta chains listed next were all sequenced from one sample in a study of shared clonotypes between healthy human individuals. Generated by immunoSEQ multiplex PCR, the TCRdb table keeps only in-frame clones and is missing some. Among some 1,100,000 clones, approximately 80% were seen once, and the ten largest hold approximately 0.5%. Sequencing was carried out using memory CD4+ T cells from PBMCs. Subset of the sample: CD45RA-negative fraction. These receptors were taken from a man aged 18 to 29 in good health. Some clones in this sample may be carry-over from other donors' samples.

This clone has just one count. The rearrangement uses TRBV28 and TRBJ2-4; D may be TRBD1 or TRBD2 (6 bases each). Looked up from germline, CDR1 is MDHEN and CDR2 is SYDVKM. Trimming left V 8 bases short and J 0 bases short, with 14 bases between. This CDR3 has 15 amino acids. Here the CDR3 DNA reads TGTGCCAGCGAGCGGGCAGGGGTAGCCAAAAACATTCAGTACTTC. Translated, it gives CASERAGVAKNIQYF.

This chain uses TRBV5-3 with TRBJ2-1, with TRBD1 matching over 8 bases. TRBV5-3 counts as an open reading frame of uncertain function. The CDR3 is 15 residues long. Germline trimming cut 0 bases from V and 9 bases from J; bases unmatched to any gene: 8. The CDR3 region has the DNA TGTGCCAGAAGCTTGGCGGGGGACAGGCGGGTTGAGCAGTTCTTC. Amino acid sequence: CARSLAGDRRVEQFF.